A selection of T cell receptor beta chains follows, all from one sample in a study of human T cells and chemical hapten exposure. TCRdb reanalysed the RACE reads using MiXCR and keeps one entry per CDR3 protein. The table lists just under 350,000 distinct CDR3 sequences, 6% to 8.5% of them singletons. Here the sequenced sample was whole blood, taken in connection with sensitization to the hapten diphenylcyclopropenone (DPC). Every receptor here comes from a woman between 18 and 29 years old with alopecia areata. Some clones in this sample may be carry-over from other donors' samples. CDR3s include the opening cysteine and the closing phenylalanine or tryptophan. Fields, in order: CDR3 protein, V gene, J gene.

CDR3 protein: CSAMVGPYTEAFF
V gene: TRBV29-1
J gene: TRBJ1-1

CDR3 protein: CASSDDQNLPLHF
V gene: TRBV4-3
J gene: TRBJ1-6

CDR3 protein: CASSLTPHNSGGGDTQYF
V gene: TRBV7-3
J gene: TRBJ2-3

CDR3 protein: CASVQNTEAFF
V gene: TRBV2
J gene: TRBJ1-1

CDR3 protein: CASSPTMGEQYF
V gene: TRBV28
J gene: TRBJ2-7

CDR3 protein: CAISESWTFPVEQYF
V gene: TRBV10-3
J gene: TRBJ2-7

CDR3 protein: CASRDGGVYSPLHF
V gene: TRBV12-3/TRBV12-4
J gene: TRBJ1-6

CDR3 protein: CASSLLGGTNTGELFF
V gene: TRBV28
J gene: TRBJ2-2

CDR3 protein: CASSPYSSSYNEQFF
V gene: TRBV7-9
J gene: TRBJ2-1

CDR3 protein: CASSPPFTDTQYF
V gene: TRBV18
J gene: TRBJ2-3

CDR3 protein: CAIRGASTEAFF
V gene: TRBV10-3
J gene: TRBJ1-1

CDR3 protein: CASSTPTSGGGMYF
V gene: TRBV6-5
J gene: TRBJ2-4

CDR3 protein: CASSPLRAQTNEKLFF
V gene: TRBV7-8
J gene: TRBJ1-4

CDR3 protein: CSVEEGLAGRDTQYF
V gene: TRBV29-1
J gene: TRBJ2-3

CDR3 protein: CASTEDNQPQHF
V gene: TRBV12-3/TRBV12-4
J gene: TRBJ1-5

CDR3 protein: CATTGSYEQYF
V gene: TRBV2
J gene: TRBJ2-7

CDR3 protein: CASGPEGDTQWYF
V gene: TRBV7-6
J gene: TRBJ2-3

CDR3 protein: CSVSGHQETQYF
V gene: TRBV29-1
J gene: TRBJ2-5